This entry is about one T cell receptor beta chain. This entry comes from a study of blood T cell repertoires in COVID-19. Study summary: Italy, Spain and the United States were the sources of the convalescent and acute COVID-19 samples. T cells, B-cell-depleted T cells, or PBMCs supplied cDNA or gDNA.

With V trimmed by 5 bases and J by 3 bases, 10 bases remained unmatched. Germline V gene lookup returns CDR1 KGHSH and CDR2 LQKENI. The CDR3 is made up of 16 amino acids. Per the study methods: Reference gene primer amplification gave estimated nucleated cell counts. The data were produced by immunoSEQ multiplex PCR, yet TCRdb's version contains in-frame clones alone and is incomplete. V, J and clone size were drawn from that table, and D and trimming were deduced from the DNA. The table has about 200,000 clones, roughly 84% seen once. The sequence was obtained from a human donor in a cohort sampled during active COVID-19. Specimen: peripheral blood. V is TRBV18 and J is TRBJ2-5; 9 positions agree with TRBD1. The DNA of the CDR3 is TGTGCCAGCTCAGATAGACAGGGGGTCGCCGAAGAGACCCAGTACTTC. This gives the protein CASSDRQGVAEETQYF.